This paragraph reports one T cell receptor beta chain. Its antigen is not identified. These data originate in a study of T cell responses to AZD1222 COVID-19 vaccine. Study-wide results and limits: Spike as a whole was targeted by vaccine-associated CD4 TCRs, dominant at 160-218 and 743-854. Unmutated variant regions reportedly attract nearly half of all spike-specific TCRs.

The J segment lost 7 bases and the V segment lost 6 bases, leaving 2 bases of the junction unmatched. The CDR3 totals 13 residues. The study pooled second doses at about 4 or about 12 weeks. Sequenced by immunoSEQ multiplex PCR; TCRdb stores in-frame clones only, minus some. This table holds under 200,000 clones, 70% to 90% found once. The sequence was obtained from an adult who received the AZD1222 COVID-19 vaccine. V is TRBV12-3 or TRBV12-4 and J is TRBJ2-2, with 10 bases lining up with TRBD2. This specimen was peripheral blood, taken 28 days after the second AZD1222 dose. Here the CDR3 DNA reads TGTGCCAGCAGGACTAGCGGGCGCGGGGAGCTGTTTTTT. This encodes CASRTSGRGELFF.